Below, 11 T cell receptor beta chains from the same sample are listed, as sequenced in a study of technical replicates of blood from a handful of donors. The assay was immunoSEQ multiplex PCR, and TCRdb's table has in-frame clones only and misses some. The sample lists 70,000 to 90,000 clones; 94% were seen once. The sequencing sample was made of T cells isolated from PBMCs. All receptors derive from a human donor in good health.

The V gene is TRBV7-7, the J gene TRBJ2-5, with D possibly being TRBD2 (5 bases). V was shortened by 5 bases and J by 4 bases, with 11 bases between the two germline ends. CDR3 length: 13 residues. The germline V gene has CDR1 SSHAT and CDR2 FNYEAQ (reference sequence). This CDR3 is CASSPEGRETQYF. DNA of the CDR3: TGTGCCAGCAGCCCTGAGGGCAGAGAGACCCAGTACTTC.

V is TRBV9 and J is TRBJ1-1, with D perhaps matching TRBD1 (5 bases). Trimming removed 5 bases from V and 0 bases from J, with 11 bases in between. The CDR3 totals 14 residues. Germline lookup yields CDR1 SGDLS and CDR2 YYNGEE. The CDR3 here is CASRSGQLNTEAFF. The CDR3 coding sequence is TGTGCCAGCAGGTCCGGACAACTGAACACTGAAGCTTTCTTT.

The CDR3 DNA reads as TGTGCCAGCACCGACCCCAGGGGAGGGACAGATACGCAGTATTTT. Residues: CASTDPRGGTDTQYF. The gene calls are TRBV28 and TRBJ2-3; D might be TRBD2 (7 bases). V lost 7 bases to trimming and J lost 3 bases, with 17 bases between them. Germline V gene sequence: CDR1 MDHEN, CDR2 SYDVKM. This CDR3 is built from 15 residues.

The sample holds one count of this clone. The genes are TRBV25-1 and TRBJ2-4; a possible D gene is TRBD1 (5 bases). The CDR3 is 10 residues long. Trimming stripped 7 bases from V and 12 bases from J, with 10 bases between. CDR1 is MGHDK, CDR2 SYGVNS, per germline. The CDR3 region is CASKGHAQYF. In DNA form, the CDR3 reads TGTGCCAGCAAAGGACACGCTCAGTACTTC.

This chain links TRBV6-5 with TRBJ1-5, with D uncertain. This CDR3 comprises 12 residues. Trimming removed 10 bases at V and 4 bases at J, with 11 bases between. Per the germline V gene, CDR1 is MNHEY and CDR2 is SVGAGI. CDR3 loop: CATGWENQPQHF. CDR3 nucleotides: TGTGCCACCGGTTGGGAGAATCAGCCCCAGCATTTT.

This clone was seen once. The V and J genes are TRBV29-1 and TRBJ2-7; D perhaps matches TRBD1 (6 bases). Germline CDR1 reads SQVTM; CDR2 reads ANQGSEA. The CDR3 is 13 amino acids. Trimming took off 6 bases at V and 2 bases at J, with 14 bases between the two ends. The CDR3 DNA reads as TGCAGCGTGTTGACAGGAATCACCTACGAGCAGTACTTC. Its translation is CSVLTGITYEQYF.

CDR3 residues: CASSQDTVTGVVNEQFF. CDR3 in DNA: TGTGCCAGCAGCCAAGATACGGTAACGGGAGTGGTAAATGAGCAGTTCTTC. The rearrangement joins TRBV4-2 to TRBJ2-1; D possibly corresponds to TRBD2 (6 bases). The ends were cut back, 0 bases at V and 7 bases at J, with 19 bases in the middle. CDR3 size: 17 residues. From germline, CDR1 is LGHNA and CDR2 YNFKEQ.

This clone was seen once. The chain is built from TRBV9 and TRBJ1-3; D remains unclear. This CDR3 region has 15 residues. Germline values: CDR1 SGDLS, CDR2 YYNGEE. The ends were cut back, 0 bases at V and 1 base at J, with 8 bases in the middle. This chain's CDR3 is CASSVGLTSGNTIYF. The CDR3 coding sequence is TGTGCCAGCAGCGTAGGCTTAACTTCTGGAAACACCATATATTTT.

The J gene is TRBJ2-7, the V gene TRBV5-4; TRBD2 aligns across 7 bases. After removal of 4 bases from V and 2 bases from J, the junction contained 12 bases not matched to a gene. The germline gives CDR1 SGHNT, CDR2 YYREEE (reference sequence). The CDR3 runs 16 residues. Written as DNA, the CDR3 is TGTGCCAGCAGCCCACCCCTAGCGGAGGCGGCCTACGAGCAGTACTTC. Protein: CASSPPLAEAAYEQYF.

The rearrangement uses TRBV7-9 and TRBJ1-3; TRBD1 might be the D (6 bases). V lost 8 bases, J lost 0 bases, and 14 bases lay in between. Germline V gene sequence: CDR1 SEHNR, CDR2 FQNEAQ (reference sequence). This CDR3 has 15 amino acids. In DNA, the CDR3 is TGTGCCAGCCACGAGGGGGAGACCTCTGGAAACACCATATATTTT. Residues: CASHEGETSGNTIYF.

This chain uses TRBV11-3 with TRBJ2-1; D is unclear. Trimming stripped 5 bases from V and 6 bases from J, with 14 bases between. This CDR3 comprises 14 residues. Per germline, CDR1 SGHNT and CDR2 YENEEA. The CDR3 protein is CASSGLGVFNEQFF. CDR3 nucleotide sequence: TGTGCCAGCAGCGGGCTGGGTGTATTCAATGAGCAGTTCTTC.